This T cell receptor (beta chain) originates from a study of T cell responses to AZD1222 COVID-19 vaccine. The V end lost 3 bases, the J end lost 1 base, and 6 bases lay between the germline ends. The germline V gene encodes CDR1 KGHSH and CDR2 LQKENI. The CDR3 is made up of 13 amino acids. General study points: Baseline serology detected seropositivity in only 6 or 7 AZD1222 recipients. The donor cohort was predominantly white British with a female majority, and clonal diversity may have been underestimated.

Data came from immunoSEQ multiplex PCR; TCRdb stores just in-frame clones and leaves some out. The data hold more than 150,000 clones, with 90% observed a single time. Concerning this clone itself: Its matching antigen is unknown.

The sequence came from an adult in good health. The sequences come from peripheral blood, collected on day 0 of AZD1222 vaccination. The chain couples TRBV18 to TRBJ2-5; no clear D. The CDR3 nucleotides read TGTGCCAGCTCACCTTATGTCCAAGAGACCCAGTACTTC. The encoded protein is CASSPYVQETQYF.